This is a list of T cell receptor beta chains from one sample in a study of CD8+ T cells in alopecia areata. The repertoire was sequenced with immunoSEQ multiplex PCR; TCRdb's copy has only in-frame clones and lacks some. The sample lists roughly 200,000 clones; over 55% were seen once. The specimen comprised CD4+ T cells sorted from blood, sampled at week 0. The receptors stem from a human donor with alopecia areata. CDR3s leave out the opening cysteine and the closing phenylalanine or tryptophan. A D gene is named only where the DNA matches it firmly.

j_gene: TRBJ2-3
v_gene: TRBV7-6
d_gene: .
CDR3aa: ASSLYHGARTDTQY

j_gene: TRBJ2-5
v_gene: TRBV5-1
d_gene: .
CDR3aa: ASSLRTTQETQY

j_gene: TRBJ2-7
v_gene: TRBV15
d_gene: .
CDR3aa: ATSRGGFDEQY

j_gene: TRBJ1-2
v_gene: TRBV29-1
d_gene: TRBD1
CDR3aa: SVGVPRGRSYGYT

j_gene: TRBJ1-2
v_gene: TRBV30
d_gene: .
CDR3aa: ACDVGYGYT

j_gene: TRBJ1-1
v_gene: TRBV5-1
d_gene: .
CDR3aa: ASSRFGGPETEAF

j_gene: TRBJ2-7
v_gene: TRBV30
d_gene: .
CDR3aa: AWSVGAGTEQY

j_gene: TRBJ1-1
v_gene: TRBV18
d_gene: .
CDR3aa: ASSPGVSEAF

j_gene: TRBJ2-3
v_gene: TRBV7-2
d_gene: .
CDR3aa: ASTSSAGLSTDTQY

j_gene: TRBJ2-7
v_gene: TRBV19
d_gene: TRBD1
CDR3aa: ASSIGTGGAYEQY

j_gene: TRBJ1-1
v_gene: TRBV27
d_gene: .
CDR3aa: ASSFGGRSTEAF

j_gene: TRBJ2-1
v_gene: TRBV6-4
d_gene: TRBD2
CDR3aa: ASSDSIAGGRYEQF

j_gene: TRBJ2-7
v_gene: TRBV30
d_gene: TRBD2
CDR3aa: AWGHGLAGGYEQY

j_gene: TRBJ2-5
v_gene: TRBV11-3
d_gene: .
CDR3aa: ASSLGGPNQETQY

j_gene: TRBJ1-1
v_gene: TRBV29-1
d_gene: .
CDR3aa: VSGRLQDTEAF

j_gene: TRBJ2-7
v_gene: TRBV5-1
d_gene: .
CDR3aa: ASSLGDSVEQY

j_gene: TRBJ1-2
v_gene: TRBV6-6
d_gene: .
CDR3aa: ASSYKVSAGGYT

j_gene: TRBJ2-1
v_gene: TRBV2
d_gene: TRBD2
CDR3aa: ASGSWEGNEQF

j_gene: TRBJ1-1
v_gene: TRBV6-5
d_gene: .
CDR3aa: ASSRRVTDEAF

j_gene: TRBJ1-4
v_gene: TRBV29-1
d_gene: .
CDR3aa: SYGEGGEKLF

j_gene: TRBJ2-1
v_gene: TRBV29-1
d_gene: .
CDR3aa: SVAVNSYNEQF

j_gene: TRBJ2-7
v_gene: TRBV29-1
d_gene: .
CDR3aa: SVLRASESYEQY

j_gene: TRBJ2-5
v_gene: TRBV5-6
d_gene: .
CDR3aa: ASSFPTSHQETQY

j_gene: TRBJ1-6
v_gene: TRBV5-1
d_gene: TRBD1
CDR3aa: ASSLLGTADSPLH

j_gene: TRBJ1-1
v_gene: TRBV6-1
d_gene: .
CDR3aa: ASRDLKRGEAF

j_gene: TRBJ1-2
v_gene: TRBV2
d_gene: TRBD1
CDR3aa: ASSVDRGPGYT

j_gene: TRBJ2-1
v_gene: TRBV7-2
d_gene: .
CDR3aa: ASSLGSGGPF

j_gene: TRBJ1-2
v_gene: TRBV6-4
d_gene: .
CDR3aa: ASRLERGYT

j_gene: TRBJ1-1
v_gene: TRBV4-3
d_gene: .
CDR3aa: ASSQESQGIDTEAF

j_gene: TRBJ1-2
v_gene: TRBV30
d_gene: .
CDR3aa: AGQRGSYGGYT

j_gene: TRBJ2-2
v_gene: TRBV5-1
d_gene: TRBD2
CDR3aa: ASSPGGNTGELF

j_gene: TRBJ1-4
v_gene: TRBV2
d_gene: .
CDR3aa: ASSPGKEKLF

j_gene: TRBJ1-5
v_gene: TRBV29-1
d_gene: .
CDR3aa: SVAILLDGNGRPQH

j_gene: TRBJ1-2
v_gene: TRBV9
d_gene: .
CDR3aa: ASSVGGQLSHGYT

j_gene: TRBJ1-1
v_gene: TRBV7-2
d_gene: .
CDR3aa: ASSLVGRSEAF

j_gene: TRBJ1-5
v_gene: TRBV30
d_gene: TRBD1
CDR3aa: AWSPTGEGPQH

j_gene: TRBJ1-5
v_gene: TRBV15
d_gene: .
CDR3aa: ATSRDWGSNQPQH

j_gene: TRBJ2-1
v_gene: TRBV21-1
d_gene: .
CDR3aa: ASSSKHNEQF

j_gene: TRBJ1-2
v_gene: TRBV6-5
d_gene: .
CDR3aa: ASSSLNYGYT

j_gene: TRBJ2-3
v_gene: TRBV29-1
d_gene: TRBD1
CDR3aa: SVEGDRGPTDTQY

j_gene: TRBJ2-7
v_gene: TRBV11-2
d_gene: TRBD1
CDR3aa: ASSVDRALHEQY

j_gene: TRBJ1-1
v_gene: TRBV6-5
d_gene: TRBD1
CDR3aa: ASRSGQGNTEAF

j_gene: TRBJ2-7
v_gene: TRBV7-8
d_gene: .
CDR3aa: ASSLQGYEQY

j_gene: TRBJ1-4
v_gene: TRBV30
d_gene: TRBD1
CDR3aa: AWSGTGNEKLF

j_gene: TRBJ1-1
v_gene: TRBV30
d_gene: .
CDR3aa: AWNSWAAGNTEAF

j_gene: TRBJ1-2
v_gene: TRBV4-1
d_gene: TRBD1
CDR3aa: ASSHTMDRTSYGYT

j_gene: TRBJ2-3
v_gene: TRBV29-1
d_gene: .
CDR3aa: SVHWVDTQY

j_gene: TRBJ1-1
v_gene: TRBV11-2
d_gene: .
CDR3aa: ASSLEGLMNTEAF

j_gene: TRBJ1-4
v_gene: TRBV18
d_gene: .
CDR3aa: ASSPGTGEKLF

j_gene: TRBJ2-4
v_gene: TRBV5-1
d_gene: .
CDR3aa: ASSLGGGDVAKNIQY